This T cell receptor (beta chain) was recorded in a study of T cells in Graves' hyperthyroidism and ophthalmopathy. CDR1 and CDR2 (germline): SEHNR, FQNEAQ (reference sequence). V lost 3 bases and J lost 0; bases outside the gene matches: 4. This CDR3 is built from 15 residues. RNA transcripts gave rise to amplified TCR beta CDR3 regions. TCR CDR3 underwent first-round RT-PCR with the HTBI primer set. TCRdb passed the multiplex PCR reads through MiXCR, listing each CDR3 protein once. The table includes hundreds of thousands of distinct CDR3 sequences, around 24% detected once. The sample holds many counts of this clonotype. From approximately 9.1 ml of fresh peripheral blood, PBMCs were isolated.

Sample: blood. This TCR was sampled from a woman aged 30 to 39 with Graves' ophthalmopathy. V is TRBV7-9 and J is TRBJ2-7; 8 bases fit TRBD2. DNA for the CDR3: TGTGCCAGCAGCTTCCAGCGGGGGACCTCCTACGAGCAGTACTTC. Translation gives CASSFQRGTSYEQYF.